This T cell receptor beta chain comes out of a study of T cell responses to AZD1222 COVID-19 vaccine. Study conclusions and caveats: Clonal diversity was possibly underestimated; the donors were predominantly white British and more often female. Nearly half of spike-specific TCRs reportedly target variant regions that are unmutated in the B.1.351 and B.1.1.7 variants. The span of vaccine-associated CD4 TCRs extended across spike, with dominance at 160-218 and 743-854. Just a handful of people given AZD1222 tested seropositive at baseline.

Clones were sequenced by immunoSEQ multiplex PCR, and TCRdb holds only the in-frame ones, with some missing. The sample records 150,000 to 200,000 clones, approximately 94% being singletons. With 1 base removed from V and 3 bases from J, the gap between germline ends came to 10 bases. Germline V gives CDR1 LNHDA, CDR2 SQIVND (reference sequence). This CDR3 has 14 amino acids. Notes on this clone: Its antigen is currently unknown.

The TCR originated in an adult in good health. This sample comprised peripheral blood, obtained on day 0 of AZD1222 vaccination. V is TRBV19 and J is TRBJ2-7; D might be TRBD1 (5 bases). The CDR3 loop reads CASSIGQGFYEQYF. The CDR3 DNA follows: TGTGCCAGTAGTATAGGTCAGGGTTTCTACGAGCAGTACTTC.